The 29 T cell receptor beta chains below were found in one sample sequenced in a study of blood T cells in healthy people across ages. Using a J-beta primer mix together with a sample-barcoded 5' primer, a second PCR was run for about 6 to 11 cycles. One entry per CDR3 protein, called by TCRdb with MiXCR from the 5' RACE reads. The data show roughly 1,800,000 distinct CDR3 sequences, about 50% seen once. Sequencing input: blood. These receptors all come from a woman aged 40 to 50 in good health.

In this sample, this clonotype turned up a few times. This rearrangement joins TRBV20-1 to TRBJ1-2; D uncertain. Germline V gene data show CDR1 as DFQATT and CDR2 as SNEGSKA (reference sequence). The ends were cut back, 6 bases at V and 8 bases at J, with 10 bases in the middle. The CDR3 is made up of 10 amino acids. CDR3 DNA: TGCAGTGCGGACGTACTAGGCTACACCTTC. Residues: CSADVLGYTF.

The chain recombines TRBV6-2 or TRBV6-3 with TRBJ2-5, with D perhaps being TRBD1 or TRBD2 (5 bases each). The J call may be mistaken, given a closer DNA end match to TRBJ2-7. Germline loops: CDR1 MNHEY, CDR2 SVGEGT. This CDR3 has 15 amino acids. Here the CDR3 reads CASSPYRDRVAEQYF. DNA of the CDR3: TGTGCCAGCAGTCCGTACCGGGACCGCGTCGCCGAGCAGTACTTC.

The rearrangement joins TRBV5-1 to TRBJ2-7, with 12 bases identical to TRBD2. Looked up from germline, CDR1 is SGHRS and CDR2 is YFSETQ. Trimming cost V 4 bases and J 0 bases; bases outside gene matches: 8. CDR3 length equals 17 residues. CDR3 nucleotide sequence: TGCGCCAGCAGCCCAGGACTAGCGGGGAAACTCTCCTACGAGCAGTACTTC. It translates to CASSPGLAGKLSYEQYF. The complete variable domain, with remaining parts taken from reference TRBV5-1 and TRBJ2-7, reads KAGVTQTPRYLIKTRGQQVTLSCSPISGHRSVSWYQQTPGQGLQFLFEYFSETQRNKGNFPGRFSGRQFSNSRSEMNVSTLELGDSALYLCASSPGLAGKLSYEQYFGPGTRLTVT.

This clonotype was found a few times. CDR3 in DNA: TGTGCCAGCAGCCGGAACAGGGCCGAGTTCTACGAGCAGTACTTC. It codes for CASSRNRAEFYEQYF. The genes are TRBV11-2 and TRBJ2-7; a possible D gene is TRBD1 (6 bases). CDR3 length equals 15 residues. Trimming pared 5 bases from V and 3 bases from J, leaving 17 bases between. Germline V gives CDR1 SGHAT, CDR2 FQNNGV.

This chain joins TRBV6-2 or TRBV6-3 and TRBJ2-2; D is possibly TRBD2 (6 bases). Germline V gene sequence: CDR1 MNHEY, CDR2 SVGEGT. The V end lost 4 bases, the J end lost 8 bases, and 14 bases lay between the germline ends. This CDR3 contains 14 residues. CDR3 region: CASSLRDSRGELFF. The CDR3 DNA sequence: TGTGCCAGCAGTTTGCGGGACTCTCGAGGGGAGCTGTTTTTT.

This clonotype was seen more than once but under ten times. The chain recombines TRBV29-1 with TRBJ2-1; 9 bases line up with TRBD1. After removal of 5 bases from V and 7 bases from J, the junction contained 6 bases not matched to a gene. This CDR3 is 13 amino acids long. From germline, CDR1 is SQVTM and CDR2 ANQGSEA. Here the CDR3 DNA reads TGCAGCGTTAGCCGGGACAGGGCTAATGAGCAGTTCTTC. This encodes CSVSRDRANEQFF.

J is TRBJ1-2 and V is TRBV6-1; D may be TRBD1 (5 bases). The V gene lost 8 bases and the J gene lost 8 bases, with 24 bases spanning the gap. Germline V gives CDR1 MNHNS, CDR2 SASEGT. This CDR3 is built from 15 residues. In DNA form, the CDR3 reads TGTGCCAGCTCCCCCTGGGCGGGGGACGGAGAGGGCTACACCTTC. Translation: CASSPWAGDGEGYTF.

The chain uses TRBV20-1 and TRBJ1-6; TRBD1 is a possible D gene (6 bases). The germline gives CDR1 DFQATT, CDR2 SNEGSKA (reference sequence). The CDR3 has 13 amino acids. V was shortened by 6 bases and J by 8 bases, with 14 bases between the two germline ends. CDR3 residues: CSARQAPDSPLHF. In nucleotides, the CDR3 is TGCAGTGCCAGACAGGCACCGGATTCACCCCTCCACTTT.

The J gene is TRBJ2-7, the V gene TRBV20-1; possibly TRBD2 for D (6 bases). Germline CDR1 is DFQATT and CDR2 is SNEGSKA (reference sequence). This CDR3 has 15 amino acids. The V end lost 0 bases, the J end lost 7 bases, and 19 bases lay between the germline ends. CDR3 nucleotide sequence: TGCAGTGCTAGAGATCCGGGCGGGGACCACAATGAGCAGTACTTC. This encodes CSARDPGGDHNEQYF.

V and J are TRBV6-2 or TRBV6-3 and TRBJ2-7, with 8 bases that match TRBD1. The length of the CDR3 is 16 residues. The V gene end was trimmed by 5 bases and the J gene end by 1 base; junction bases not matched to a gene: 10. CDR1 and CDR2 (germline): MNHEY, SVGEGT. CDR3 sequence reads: CASSPTQGTGSYEQYF. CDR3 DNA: TGTGCCAGCAGTCCAACCCAAGGGACAGGATCCTACGAGCAGTACTTC.

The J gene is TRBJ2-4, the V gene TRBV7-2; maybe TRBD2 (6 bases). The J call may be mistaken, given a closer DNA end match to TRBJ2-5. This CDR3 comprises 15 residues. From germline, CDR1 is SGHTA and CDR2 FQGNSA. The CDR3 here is CASSYQRREGETQYF. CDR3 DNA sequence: TGTGCCAGCAGCTACCAGAGGAGGGAAGGGGAGACCCAGTACTTC.

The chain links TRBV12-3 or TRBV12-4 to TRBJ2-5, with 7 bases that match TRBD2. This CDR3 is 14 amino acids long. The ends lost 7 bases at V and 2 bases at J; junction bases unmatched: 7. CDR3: CASKGAGIQETQYF. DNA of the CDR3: TGTGCCAGCAAAGGAGCGGGGATACAAGAGACCCAGTACTTC.

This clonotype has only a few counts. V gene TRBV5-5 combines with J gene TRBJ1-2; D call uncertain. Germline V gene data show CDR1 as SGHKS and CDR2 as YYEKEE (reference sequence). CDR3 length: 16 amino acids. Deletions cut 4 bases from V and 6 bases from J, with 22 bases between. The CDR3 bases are TGTGCCAGCAGCCGCGGATTACCCCGGGTAGCCGATGGCTACACCTTC. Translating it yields CASSRGLPRVADGYTF.

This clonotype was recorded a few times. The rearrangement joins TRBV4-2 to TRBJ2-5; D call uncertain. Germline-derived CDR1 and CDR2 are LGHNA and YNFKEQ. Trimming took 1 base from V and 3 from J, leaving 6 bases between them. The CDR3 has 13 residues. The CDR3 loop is CASSQVVKETQYF. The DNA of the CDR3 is TGTGCCAGCAGCCAAGTAGTGAAAGAGACCCAGTACTTC.

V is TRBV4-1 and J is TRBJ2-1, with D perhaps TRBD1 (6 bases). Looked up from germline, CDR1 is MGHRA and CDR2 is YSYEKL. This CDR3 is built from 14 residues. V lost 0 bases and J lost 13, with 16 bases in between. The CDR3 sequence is CASSQDPGVETQFF. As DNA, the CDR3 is TGCGCCAGCAGCCAAGATCCAGGGGTGGAGACCCAGTTCTTC.

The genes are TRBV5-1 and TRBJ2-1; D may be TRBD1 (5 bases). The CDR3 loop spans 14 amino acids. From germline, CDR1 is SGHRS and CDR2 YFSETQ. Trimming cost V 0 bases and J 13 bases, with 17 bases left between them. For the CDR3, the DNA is TGCGCCAGCAGCTTGGGTGGCAGGGAAGAGACCCAGTTCTTC. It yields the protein CASSLGGREETQFF. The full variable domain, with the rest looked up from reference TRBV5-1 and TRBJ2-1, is KAGVTQTPRYLIKTRGQQVTLSCSPISGHRSVSWYQQTPGQGLQFLFEYFSETQRNKGNFPGRFSGRQFSNSRSEMNVSTLELGDSALYLCASSLGGREETQFFGPGTRLTVL.

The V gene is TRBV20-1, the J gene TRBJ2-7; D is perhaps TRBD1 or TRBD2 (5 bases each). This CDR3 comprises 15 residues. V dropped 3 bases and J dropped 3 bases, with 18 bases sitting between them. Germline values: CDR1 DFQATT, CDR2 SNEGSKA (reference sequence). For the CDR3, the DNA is TGCAGTGCTAGCGTACTCGGGACGGCTTTCTACGAGCAGTACTTC. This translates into CSASVLGTAFYEQYF.

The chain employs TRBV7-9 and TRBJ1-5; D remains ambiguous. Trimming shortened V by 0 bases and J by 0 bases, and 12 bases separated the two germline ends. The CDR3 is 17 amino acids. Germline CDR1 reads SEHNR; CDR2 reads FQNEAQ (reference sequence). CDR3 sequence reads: CASSLALDGHSNQPQHF. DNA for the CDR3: TGTGCCAGCAGCTTAGCCCTAGACGGCCATAGCAATCAGCCCCAGCATTTT. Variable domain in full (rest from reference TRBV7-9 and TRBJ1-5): DTGVSQNPRHKITKRGQNVTFRCDPISEHNRLYWYRQTLGQGPEFLTYFQNEAQLEKSRLLSDRFSAERPKGSFSTLEIQRTEQGDSAMYLCASSLALDGHSNQPQHFGDGTRLSIL.

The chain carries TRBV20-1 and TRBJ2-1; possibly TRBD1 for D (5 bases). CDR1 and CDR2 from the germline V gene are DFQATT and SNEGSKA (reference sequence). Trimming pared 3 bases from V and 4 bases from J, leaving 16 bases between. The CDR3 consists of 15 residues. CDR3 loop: CSASVGVGMYNEQFF. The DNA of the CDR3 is TGCAGTGCTAGCGTAGGGGTAGGGATGTACAATGAGCAGTTCTTC.

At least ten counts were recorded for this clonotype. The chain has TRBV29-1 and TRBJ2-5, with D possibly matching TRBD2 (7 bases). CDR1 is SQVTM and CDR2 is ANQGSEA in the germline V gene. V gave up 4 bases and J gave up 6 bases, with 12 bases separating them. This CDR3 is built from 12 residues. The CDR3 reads CSVAGGGKTQYF. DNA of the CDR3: TGCAGCGTTGCGGGGGGCGGGAAGACCCAGTACTTC.

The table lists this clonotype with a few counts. The CDR3 bases are TGTGCCAGCAGTTTACGAGGGCGCGGAGGCTACGAGCAGTACTTC. Amino acids: CASSLRGRGGYEQYF. The chain links TRBV28 to TRBJ2-7, with a tentative D call TRBD2 (5 bases). The germline V gene has CDR1 MDHEN and CDR2 SYDVKM. This CDR3 spans 15 amino acids. V was pared by 2 bases and J by 3 bases, with 14 bases between.

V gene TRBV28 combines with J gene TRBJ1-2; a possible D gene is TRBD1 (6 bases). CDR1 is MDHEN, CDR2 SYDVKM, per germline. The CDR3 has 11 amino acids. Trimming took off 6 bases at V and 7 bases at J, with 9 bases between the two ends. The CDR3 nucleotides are TGTGCCAGCAGAGCGGGGGCTGGCTACACCTTC. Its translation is CASRAGAGYTF.

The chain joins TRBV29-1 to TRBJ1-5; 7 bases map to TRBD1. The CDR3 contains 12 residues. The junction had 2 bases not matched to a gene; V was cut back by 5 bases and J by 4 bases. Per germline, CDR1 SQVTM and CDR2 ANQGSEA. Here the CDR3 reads CSVQGVNQPQHF. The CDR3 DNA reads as TGCAGCGTTCAGGGGGTAAATCAGCCCCAGCATTTT.

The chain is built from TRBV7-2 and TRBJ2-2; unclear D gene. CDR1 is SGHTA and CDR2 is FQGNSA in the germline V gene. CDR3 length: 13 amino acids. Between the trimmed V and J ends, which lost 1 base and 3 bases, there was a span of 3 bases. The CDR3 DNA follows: TGTGCCAGCAGCTTAGATTACACCGGGGAGCTGTTTTTT. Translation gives CASSLDYTGELFF.

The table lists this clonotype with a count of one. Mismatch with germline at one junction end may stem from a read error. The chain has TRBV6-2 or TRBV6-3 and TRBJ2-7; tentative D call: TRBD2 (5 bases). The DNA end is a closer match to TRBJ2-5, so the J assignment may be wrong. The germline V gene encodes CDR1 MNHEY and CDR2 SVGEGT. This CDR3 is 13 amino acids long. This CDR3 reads CAGSSPPGETQYF. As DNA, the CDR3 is TGTGCCGGCAGTTCCCCACCGGGGGAGACCCAGTACTTC.

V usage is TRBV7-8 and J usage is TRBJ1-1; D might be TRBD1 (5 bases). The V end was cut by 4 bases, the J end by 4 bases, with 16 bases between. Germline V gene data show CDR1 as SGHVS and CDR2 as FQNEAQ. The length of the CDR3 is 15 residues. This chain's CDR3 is CASSSFGRVGTEAFF. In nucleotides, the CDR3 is TGTGCCAGCAGCTCATTCGGCAGGGTAGGCACTGAAGCTTTCTTT. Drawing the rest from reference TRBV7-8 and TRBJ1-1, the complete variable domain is GAGVSQSPRYKVAKRGQDVALRCDPISGHVSLFWYQQALGQGPEFLTYFQNEAQLDKSGLPSDRFFAERPEGSVSTLKIQRTQQEDSAVYLCASSSFGRVGTEAFFGQGTRLTVV.

The CDR3 here is CSARDLLGSYNEQFF. In nucleotides, the CDR3 is TGCAGTGCTCGGGACTTGCTGGGATCCTACAATGAGCAGTTCTTC. V usage is TRBV20-1 and J usage is TRBJ2-1; D might be TRBD2 (6 bases). CDR1 is DFQATT and CDR2 is SNEGSKA in the germline V gene (reference sequence). The CDR3 length is 15 residues. V was cut by 5 bases and J by 1 base, with 15 bases left in between.

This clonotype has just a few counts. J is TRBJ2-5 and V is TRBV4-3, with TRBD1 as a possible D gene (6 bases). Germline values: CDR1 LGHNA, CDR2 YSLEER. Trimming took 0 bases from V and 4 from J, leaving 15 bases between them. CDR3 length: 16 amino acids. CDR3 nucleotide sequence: TGCGCCAGCAGCCAAGATCGCGGACAGAGAGGAGAGACCCAGTACTTC. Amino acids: CASSQDRGQRGETQYF.

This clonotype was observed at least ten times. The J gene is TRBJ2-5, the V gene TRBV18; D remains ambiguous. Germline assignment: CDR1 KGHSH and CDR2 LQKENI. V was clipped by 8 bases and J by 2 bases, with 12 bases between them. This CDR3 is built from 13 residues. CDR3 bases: TGTGCCAGCAGCCCCCCCTCTCAAGAGACCCAGTACTTC. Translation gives CASSPPSQETQYF.